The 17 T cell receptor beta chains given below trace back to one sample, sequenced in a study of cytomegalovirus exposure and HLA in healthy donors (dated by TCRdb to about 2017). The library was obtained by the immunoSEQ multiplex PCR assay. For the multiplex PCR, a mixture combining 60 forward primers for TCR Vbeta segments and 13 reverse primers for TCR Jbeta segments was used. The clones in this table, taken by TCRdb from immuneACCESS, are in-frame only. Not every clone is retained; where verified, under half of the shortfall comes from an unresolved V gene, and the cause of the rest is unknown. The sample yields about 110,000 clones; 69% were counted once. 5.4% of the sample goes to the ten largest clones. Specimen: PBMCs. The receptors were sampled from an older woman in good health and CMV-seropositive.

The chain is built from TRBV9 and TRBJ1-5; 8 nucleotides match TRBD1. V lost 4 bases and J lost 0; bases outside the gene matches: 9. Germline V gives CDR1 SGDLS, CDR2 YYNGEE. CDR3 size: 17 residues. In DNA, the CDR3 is TGTGCCAGCAGCCCCGGACAGGGAACAATTAGCAATCAGCCCCAGCATTTT. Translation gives CASSPGQGTISNQPQHF.

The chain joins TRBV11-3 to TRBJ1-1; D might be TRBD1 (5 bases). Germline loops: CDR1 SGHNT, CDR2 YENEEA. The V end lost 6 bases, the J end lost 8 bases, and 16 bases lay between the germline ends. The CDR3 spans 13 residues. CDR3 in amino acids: CASRPPQGGEAFF. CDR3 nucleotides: TGTGCCAGCAGACCCCCGCAGGGTGGCGAAGCTTTCTTT.

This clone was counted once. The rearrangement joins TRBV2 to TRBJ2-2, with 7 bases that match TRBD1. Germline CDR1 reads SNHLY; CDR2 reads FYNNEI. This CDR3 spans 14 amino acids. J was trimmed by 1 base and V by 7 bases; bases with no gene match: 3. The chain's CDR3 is CASITGVNTGELFF. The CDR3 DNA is TGTGCCAGCATAACAGGGGTGAACACCGGGGAGCTGTTTTTT.

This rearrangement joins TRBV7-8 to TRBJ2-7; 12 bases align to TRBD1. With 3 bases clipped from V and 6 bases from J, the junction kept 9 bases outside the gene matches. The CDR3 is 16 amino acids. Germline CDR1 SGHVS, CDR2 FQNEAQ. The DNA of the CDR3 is TGTGCCAGCAGCTTGGAGGGACAGGGGGCTTGGGGCGAGCAGTACTTC. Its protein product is CASSLEGQGAWGEQYF.

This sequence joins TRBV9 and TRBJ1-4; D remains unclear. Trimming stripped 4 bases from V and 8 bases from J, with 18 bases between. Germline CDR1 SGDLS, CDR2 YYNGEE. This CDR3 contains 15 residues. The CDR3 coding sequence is TGTGCCAGCAGCCCTCGCCCTACGGGAGGGGAAAAACTGTTTTTT. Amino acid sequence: CASSPRPTGGEKLFF.

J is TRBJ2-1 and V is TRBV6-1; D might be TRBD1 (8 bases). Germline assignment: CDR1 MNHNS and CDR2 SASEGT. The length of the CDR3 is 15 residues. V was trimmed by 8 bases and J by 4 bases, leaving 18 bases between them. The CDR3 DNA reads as TGTGCCAGCCTCGTTGGACAGGGAGGGTACAATGAGCAGTTCTTC. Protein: CASLVGQGGYNEQFF.

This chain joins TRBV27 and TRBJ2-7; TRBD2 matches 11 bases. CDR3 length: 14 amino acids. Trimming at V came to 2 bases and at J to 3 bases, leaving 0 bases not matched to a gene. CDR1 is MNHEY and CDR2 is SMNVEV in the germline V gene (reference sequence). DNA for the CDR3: TGTGCCAGCAGTTTAGGACTAGCGGGCTACGAGCAGTACTTC. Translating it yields CASSLGLAGYEQYF.

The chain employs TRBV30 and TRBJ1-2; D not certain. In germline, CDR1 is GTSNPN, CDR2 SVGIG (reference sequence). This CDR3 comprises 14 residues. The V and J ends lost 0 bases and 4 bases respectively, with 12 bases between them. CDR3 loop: CAWSVTAKGYGYTF. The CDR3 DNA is TGTGCCTGGAGTGTAACAGCCAAAGGCTATGGCTACACCTTC.

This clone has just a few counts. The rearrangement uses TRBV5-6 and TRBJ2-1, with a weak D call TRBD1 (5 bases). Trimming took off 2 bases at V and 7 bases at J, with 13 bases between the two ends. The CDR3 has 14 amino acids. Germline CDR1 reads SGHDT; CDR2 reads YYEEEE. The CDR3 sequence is CASSLWQGSNEQFF. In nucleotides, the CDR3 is TGTGCCAGCAGCTTATGGCAGGGCTCAAATGAGCAGTTCTTC.

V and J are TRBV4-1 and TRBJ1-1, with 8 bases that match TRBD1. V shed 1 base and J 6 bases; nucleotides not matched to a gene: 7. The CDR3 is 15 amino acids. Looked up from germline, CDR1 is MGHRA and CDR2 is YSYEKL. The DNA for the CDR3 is TGCGCCAGCAGCCAAGCATTCAGGGGGCGTTCTGAAGCTTTCTTT. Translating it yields CASSQAFRGRSEAFF.

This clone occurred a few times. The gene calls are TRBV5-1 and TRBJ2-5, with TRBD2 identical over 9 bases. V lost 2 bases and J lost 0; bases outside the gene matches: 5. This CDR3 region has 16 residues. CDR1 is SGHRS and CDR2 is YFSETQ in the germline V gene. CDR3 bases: TGCGCCAGCAGCTTAGGACTAGCGTCGTACCAAGAGACCCAGTACTTC. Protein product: CASSLGLASYQETQYF.

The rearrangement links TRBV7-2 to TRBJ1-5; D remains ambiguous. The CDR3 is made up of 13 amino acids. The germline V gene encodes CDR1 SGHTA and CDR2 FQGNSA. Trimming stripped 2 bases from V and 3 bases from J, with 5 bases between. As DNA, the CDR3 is TGTGCCAGCAGCTTACAGGTCAATCAGCCCCAGCATTTT. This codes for CASSLQVNQPQHF.

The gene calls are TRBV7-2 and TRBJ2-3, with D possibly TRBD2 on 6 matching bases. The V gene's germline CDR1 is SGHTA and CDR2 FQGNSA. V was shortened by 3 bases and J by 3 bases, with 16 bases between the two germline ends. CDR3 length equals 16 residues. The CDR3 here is CASSFQPGLQTDTQYF. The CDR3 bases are TGTGCCAGCAGCTTCCAACCGGGACTGCAGACAGATACGCAGTATTTT.

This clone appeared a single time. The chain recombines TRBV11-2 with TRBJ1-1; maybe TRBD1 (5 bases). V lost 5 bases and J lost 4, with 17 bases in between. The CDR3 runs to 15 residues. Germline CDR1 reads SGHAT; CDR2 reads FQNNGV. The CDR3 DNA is TGTGCCAGCAGCCAGGAAGGGGCGGTGGGCACTGAAGCTTTCTTT. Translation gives CASSQEGAVGTEAFF.

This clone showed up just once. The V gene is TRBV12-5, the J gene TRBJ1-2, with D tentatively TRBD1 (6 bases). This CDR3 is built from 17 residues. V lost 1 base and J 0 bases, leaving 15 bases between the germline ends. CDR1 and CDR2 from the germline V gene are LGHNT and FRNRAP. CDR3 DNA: TGTGCTAGTGGTTTGGATCAGACAGGCATCTCTAACTATGGCTACACCTTC. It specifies CASGLDQTGISNYGYTF.

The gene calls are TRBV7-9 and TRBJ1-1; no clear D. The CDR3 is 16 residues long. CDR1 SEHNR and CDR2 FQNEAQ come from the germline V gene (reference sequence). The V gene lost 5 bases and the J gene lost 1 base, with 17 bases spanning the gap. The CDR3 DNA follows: TGTGCCAGCAGCGGTGGTGATGGGCCTGGGAACACTGAAGCTTTCTTT. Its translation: CASSGGDGPGNTEAFF.

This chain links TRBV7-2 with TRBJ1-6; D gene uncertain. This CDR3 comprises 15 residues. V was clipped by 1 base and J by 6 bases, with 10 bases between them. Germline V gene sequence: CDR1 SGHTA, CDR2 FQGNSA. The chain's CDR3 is CASSLGQAANSPLHF. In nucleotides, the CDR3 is TGTGCCAGCAGCTTAGGGCAAGCGGCTAATTCACCCCTCCACTTT.